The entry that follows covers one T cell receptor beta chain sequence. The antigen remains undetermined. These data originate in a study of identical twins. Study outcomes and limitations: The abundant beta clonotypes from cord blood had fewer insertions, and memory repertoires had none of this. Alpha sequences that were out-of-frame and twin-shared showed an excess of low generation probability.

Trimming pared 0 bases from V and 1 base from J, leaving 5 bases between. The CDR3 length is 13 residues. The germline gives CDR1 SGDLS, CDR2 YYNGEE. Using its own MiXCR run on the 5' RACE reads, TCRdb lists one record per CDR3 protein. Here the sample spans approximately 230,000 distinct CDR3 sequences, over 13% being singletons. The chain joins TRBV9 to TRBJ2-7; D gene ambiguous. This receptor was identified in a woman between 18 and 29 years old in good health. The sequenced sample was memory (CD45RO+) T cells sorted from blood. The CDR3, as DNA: TGTGCCAGCAGCGTAGGCTCTTCCTACGAGCAGTACTTC. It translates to CASSVGSSYEQYF.